The present T cell receptor (beta chain) was sequenced within a study of graft-versus-host responses after intestinal transplantation. Study information: The transplants performed in recipients were multivisceral, liver-intestinal, or isolated intestinal.

Libraries were prepared by immunoSEQ multiplex PCR; TCRdb keeps only in-frame clonotypes and omits some of them. The data show 93,000 or so clones, with 90% to 95% seen just once and around 1% held by the top ten. Comments on this clone: Its specificity is not known.

This CDR3 contains 13 residues. Germline values: CDR1 LNHDA, CDR2 SQIVND (reference sequence). V was shortened by 5 bases and J by 3 bases, with 11 bases between the two germline ends. The starting material was unstimulated CD8+ T cells sorted from spleen or lymph node cells, obtained before intestinal transplant. The clonotype originates from a human donor who received an intestinal transplant. The rearrangement links TRBV19 to TRBJ2-7, with TRBD1 as a possible D gene (6 bases). The CDR3 sequence: CASSLRGDYEQYF. CDR3 DNA sequence: TGTGCCAGTAGTCTCAGGGGTGACTACGAGCAGTACTTC.